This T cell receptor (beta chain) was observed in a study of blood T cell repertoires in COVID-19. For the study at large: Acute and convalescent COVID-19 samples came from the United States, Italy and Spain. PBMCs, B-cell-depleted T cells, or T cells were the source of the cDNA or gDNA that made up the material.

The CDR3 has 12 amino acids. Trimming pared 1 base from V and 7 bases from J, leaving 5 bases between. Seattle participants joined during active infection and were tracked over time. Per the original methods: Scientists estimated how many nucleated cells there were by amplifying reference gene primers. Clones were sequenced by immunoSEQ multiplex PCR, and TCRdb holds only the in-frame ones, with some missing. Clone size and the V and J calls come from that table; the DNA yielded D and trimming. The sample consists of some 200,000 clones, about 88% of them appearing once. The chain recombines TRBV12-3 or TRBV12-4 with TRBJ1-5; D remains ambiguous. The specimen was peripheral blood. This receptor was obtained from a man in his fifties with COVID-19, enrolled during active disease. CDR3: CASSLGLQPQHF. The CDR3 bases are TGTGCCAGCAGTTTAGGTCTACAGCCCCAGCATTTT.